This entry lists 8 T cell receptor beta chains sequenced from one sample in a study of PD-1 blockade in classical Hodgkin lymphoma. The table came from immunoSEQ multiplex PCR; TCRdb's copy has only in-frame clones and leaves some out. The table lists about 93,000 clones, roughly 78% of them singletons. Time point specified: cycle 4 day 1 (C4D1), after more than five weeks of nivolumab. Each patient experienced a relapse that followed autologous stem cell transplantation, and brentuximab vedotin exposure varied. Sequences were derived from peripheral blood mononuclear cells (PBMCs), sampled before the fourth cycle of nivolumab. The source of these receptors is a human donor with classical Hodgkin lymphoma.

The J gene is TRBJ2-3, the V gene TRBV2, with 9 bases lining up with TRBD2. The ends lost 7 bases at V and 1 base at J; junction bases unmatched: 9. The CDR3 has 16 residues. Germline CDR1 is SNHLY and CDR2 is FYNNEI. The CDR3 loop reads CASTRPSGVGTDTQYF. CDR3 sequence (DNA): TGTGCCAGCACTAGACCTAGCGGGGTTGGCACAGATACGCAGTATTTT.

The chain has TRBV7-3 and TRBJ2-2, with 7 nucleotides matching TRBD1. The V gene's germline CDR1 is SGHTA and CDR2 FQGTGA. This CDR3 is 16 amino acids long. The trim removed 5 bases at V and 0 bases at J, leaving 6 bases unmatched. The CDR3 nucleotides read TGTGCCAGCAGCGCCGAGGACAGGACGAACACCGGGGAGCTGTTTTTT. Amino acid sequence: CASSAEDRTNTGELFF.

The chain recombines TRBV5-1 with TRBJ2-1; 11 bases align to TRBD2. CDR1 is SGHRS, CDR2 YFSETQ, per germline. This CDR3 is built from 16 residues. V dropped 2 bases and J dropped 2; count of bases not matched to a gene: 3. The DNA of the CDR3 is TGCGCCAGCAGCTTCGTACTAGCGGGGGCCTACAATGAGCAGTTCTTC. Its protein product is CASSFVLAGAYNEQFF.

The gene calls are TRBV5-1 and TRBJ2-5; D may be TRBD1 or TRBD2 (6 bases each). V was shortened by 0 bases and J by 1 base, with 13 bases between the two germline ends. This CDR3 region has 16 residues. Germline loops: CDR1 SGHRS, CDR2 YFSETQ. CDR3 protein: CASSLGPGATQETQYF. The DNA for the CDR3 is TGCGCCAGCAGCTTGGGTCCGGGGGCGACCCAAGAGACCCAGTACTTC.

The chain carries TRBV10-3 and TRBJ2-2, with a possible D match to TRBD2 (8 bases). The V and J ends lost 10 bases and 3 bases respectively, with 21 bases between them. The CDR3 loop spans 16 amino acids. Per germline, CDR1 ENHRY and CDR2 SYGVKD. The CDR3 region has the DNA TGTGCCACGCAAGGGGGCGGGGGGACTTACACCGGGGAGCTGTTTTTT. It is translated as CATQGGGGTYTGELFF.

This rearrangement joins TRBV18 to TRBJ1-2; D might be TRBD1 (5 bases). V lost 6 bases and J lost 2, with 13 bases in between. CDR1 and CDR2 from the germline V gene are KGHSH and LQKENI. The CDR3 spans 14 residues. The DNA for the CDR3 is TGTGCCAGCTCCCGAGGGGAGGGGAACTATGGCTACACCTTC. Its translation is CASSRGEGNYGYTF.

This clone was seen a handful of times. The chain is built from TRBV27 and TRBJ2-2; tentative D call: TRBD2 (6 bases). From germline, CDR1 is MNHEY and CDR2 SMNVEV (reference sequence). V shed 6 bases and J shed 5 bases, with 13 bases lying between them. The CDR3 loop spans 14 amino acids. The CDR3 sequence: CASSPPRGTGELFF. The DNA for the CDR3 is TGTGCCAGCAGCCCCCCACGGGGGACCGGGGAGCTGTTTTTT.

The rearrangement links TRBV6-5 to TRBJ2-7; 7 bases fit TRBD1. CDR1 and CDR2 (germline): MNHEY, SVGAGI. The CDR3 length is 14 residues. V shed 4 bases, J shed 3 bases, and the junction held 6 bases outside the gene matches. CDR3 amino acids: CASSFGTVGYEQYF. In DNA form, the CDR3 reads TGTGCCAGCAGTTTCGGGACAGTAGGCTACGAGCAGTACTTC.